Given below is one T cell receptor (beta chain) in context. The germline V gene encodes CDR1 MNHEY and CDR2 SVGEGT. CDR3 length equals 10 residues. Trimming took off 6 bases at V and 12 bases at J, with 9 bases between the two ends. This specimen belongs to a study of T-cell memory formation after mild COVID-19. TCRdb re-derived calls from the 5' RACE reads in MiXCR, one entry per CDR3 protein. The profile shows around 390,000 distinct CDR3 sequences, roughly 15% of them singletons. The receptor was isolated from a man aged 18 to 30 who had mild COVID-19 (a few samples of this study predate the infection). Cell type and time point are not known. Sequencing was done on a sample of PBMCs or a T cell subset sorted from them (not recorded which). The rearrangement uses TRBV6-2 or TRBV6-3 and TRBJ2-1; D not certain. The CDR3 is CASSRYRQFF. CDR3 DNA: TGTGCCAGCAGCCGATATAGGCAGTTCTTC.